The 9 T cell receptor beta chains presented below share a single source sample, sequenced in a study of shared clonotypes between healthy human individuals (dated by TCRdb to between 2020 and 2021). Library preparation was by the immunoSEQ multiplex PCR assay. This immuneACCESS table, as held by TCRdb, lists in-frame sequences with V and J called but not all clones. Of the missing ones, under half trace to an unresolved V gene in checked studies; the others have no known cause. The sample table holds around 600,000 clones, of which roughly 98% were seen once. Around 0.3% of the sample is taken by the ten largest. For the CD8 naive samples, CD45RO-negative cells were positively selected for CCR7, yielding a CD45RA+CCR7+ population from which TemRA cells were excluded. Sequencing input: naive CD8+ T cells sorted from blood. The sample's cell subset or site label, in plain terms: CD45RA+CCR7+. These receptors were obtained from a young man in good health.

Only one count was recorded for this clone. The chain recombines TRBV29-1 with TRBJ2-3; TRBD2 aligns across 9 bases. Germline V gene sequence: CDR1 SQVTM, CDR2 ANQGSEA. The CDR3 runs 14 residues. With 2 bases clipped from V and 4 bases from J, the junction kept 4 bases outside the gene matches. CDR3 residues: CSVELAGDPDTQYF. The CDR3 bases are TGCAGCGTTGAATTAGCGGGAGATCCAGATACGCAGTATTTT.

V is TRBV5-8 and J is TRBJ2-1; 14 bases line up with TRBD2. J lost 10 bases, V lost 3 bases, and 6 bases had no gene match. The CDR3 is 15 amino acids. CDR1 is SGHTS, CDR2 YDEGEE, per germline. CDR3 residues: CASSSGLAGEEEQFF. DNA for the CDR3: TGTGCCAGCAGCTCGGGACTAGCGGGAGAAGAAGAGCAGTTCTTC. Full variable domain (outside the CDR3, taken from reference TRBV5-8 and TRBJ2-1): EAGVTQSPTHLIKTRGQQATLRCSPISGHTSVYWYQQALGLGLQFLLWYDEGEERNRGNFPPRFSGRQFPNYSSELNVNALELEDSALYLCASSSGLAGEEEQFFGPGTRLTVL.

The J gene is TRBJ1-5, the V gene TRBV2; no firm D call. The CDR3 covers 12 residues. V shed 6 bases and J shed 15 bases, with 18 bases lying between them. The germline gives CDR1 SNHLY, CDR2 FYNNEI. In nucleotides, the CDR3 is TGTGCCAGCAGGAAGCCTGATGGATCGGGGCATTTT. Encoded protein: CASRKPDGSGHF.

The rearrangement uses TRBV27 and TRBJ2-3, with D perhaps assigned TRBD1 or TRBD2 (5 bases each). This CDR3 has 12 amino acids. In germline, CDR1 is MNHEY, CDR2 SMNVEV (reference sequence). Trimming removed 5 bases from V and 8 bases from J, with 11 bases in between. This CDR3 is CASSRGGGTQYF. CDR3 coding DNA: TGTGCCAGCAGTCGGGGTGGGGGTACGCAGTATTTT.

The chain uses TRBV10-2 and TRBJ2-7; D is perhaps TRBD1 (5 bases). Germline V gives CDR1 WSHSY, CDR2 SAAADI. V was trimmed by 4 bases and J by 2 bases, leaving 9 bases between them. CDR3 length: 13 residues. The CDR3 nucleotides are TGCGCCAGCAGTGCTGGACACCCCTACGAGCAGTACTTC. It specifies CASSAGHPYEQYF.

The chain carries TRBV11-2 and TRBJ2-7; no clear D. V was shortened by 5 bases and J by 1 base, with 12 bases between the two germline ends. Per the germline V gene, CDR1 is SGHAT and CDR2 is FQNNGV. The CDR3 has 14 amino acids. The CDR3 here is CASSPQSTSYEQYF. CDR3 DNA sequence: TGTGCCAGCAGCCCCCAGTCTACTTCCTACGAGCAGTACTTC.

Turning to this clone: This specimen includes other DNA sequences encoding the same CDR3. The chain links TRBV5-1 to TRBJ2-1; TRBD2 might be the D (5 bases). Germline-derived CDR1 and CDR2 are SGHRS and YFSETQ. The CDR3 consists of 14 residues. The germline V and J ends were trimmed by 2 bases and 4 bases, with 10 bases remaining between them. This CDR3 reads CASSLRGPYNEQFF. The DNA of the CDR3 is TGCGCCAGCAGCTTACGGGGTCCTTACAATGAGCAGTTCTTC.

The genes are TRBV2 and TRBJ2-7, with 8 bases lining up with TRBD1. Germline-derived CDR1 and CDR2 are SNHLY and FYNNEI. V shed 3 bases, J shed 1 base, and the junction held 5 bases outside the gene matches. The CDR3 has 15 residues. CDR3 in amino acids: CASSDIGTGSYEQYF. DNA for the CDR3: TGTGCCAGCAGTGATATCGGGACAGGTTCCTACGAGCAGTACTTC.

This chain uses TRBV9 with TRBJ2-7; D is unclear. V shed 4 bases and J shed 2 bases, with 10 bases lying between them. CDR3 length equals 13 residues. Germline V gene sequence: CDR1 SGDLS, CDR2 YYNGEE. The CDR3 sequence: CASSSDQTYEQYF. CDR3 nucleotide sequence: TGTGCCAGCAGCTCCGACCAAACCTACGAGCAGTACTTC. The variable domain in full, completed from reference TRBV9 and TRBJ2-7, reads DSGVTQTPKHLITATGQRVTLRCSPRSGDLSVYWYQQSLDQGLQFLIQYYNGEERAKGNILERFSAQQFPDLHSELNLSSLELGDSALYFCASSSDQTYEQYFGPGTRLTVT.